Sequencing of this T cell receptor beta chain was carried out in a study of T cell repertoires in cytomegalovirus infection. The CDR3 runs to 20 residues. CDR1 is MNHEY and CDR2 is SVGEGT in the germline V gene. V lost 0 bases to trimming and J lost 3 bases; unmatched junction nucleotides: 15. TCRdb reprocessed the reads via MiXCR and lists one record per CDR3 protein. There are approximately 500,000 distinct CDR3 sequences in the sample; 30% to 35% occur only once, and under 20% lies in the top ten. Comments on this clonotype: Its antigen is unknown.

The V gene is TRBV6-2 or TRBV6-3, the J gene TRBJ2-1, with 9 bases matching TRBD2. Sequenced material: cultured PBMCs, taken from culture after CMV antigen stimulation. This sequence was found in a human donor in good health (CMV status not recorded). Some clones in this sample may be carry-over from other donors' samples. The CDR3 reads CASSYSVAGGQSSLYNEQFF. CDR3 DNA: TGTGCCAGCAGTTACTCGGTGGCGGGAGGGCAGTCTAGCCTCTACAATGAGCAGTTCTTC.